This is a list of T cell receptor beta chains from one sample in a study of Ad26.COV2.S vaccination and SARS-CoV-2 variants. Repertoires were generated with immunoSEQ multiplex PCR, while TCRdb's copy carries only in-frame clones and drops some. The table lists some 180,000 clones, around 90% of them singletons. The sequencing here drew on peripheral blood, taken after recovery from COVID-19. Every receptor here comes from a human donor who had recovered from COVID-19. The CDR3 runs from the conserved cysteine through the conserved F or W. The order of the fields is D gene, J gene, V gene, clone size, CDR3 protein, CDR3 DNA. D genes are given only for firm matches. Only some rows state a clone size, as once, few, many or a class for expanded clones.

d_call: NA; j_call: TRBJ1-6; v_call: TRBV14; clone_size: NA; cdr3_aa: CASSASHSPLHF; cdr3_nt: TGTGCCAGCAGCGCCTCTCATTCACCCCTCCACTTT
d_call: NA; j_call: TRBJ1-5; v_call: TRBV4-1; clone_size: NA; cdr3_aa: CASSQGGGGQPQHF; cdr3_nt: TGCGCCAGCAGCCAAGGAGGGGGGGGTCAGCCCCAGCATTTT
d_call: TRBD2; j_call: TRBJ2-3; v_call: TRBV6-6; clone_size: NA; cdr3_aa: CATTDSGTTDTQYF; cdr3_nt: TGTGCCACGACGGATAGCGGGACCACAGATACGCAGTATTTT
d_call: TRBD1; j_call: TRBJ1-2; v_call: TRBV5-4; clone_size: NA; cdr3_aa: CASSPDRDSLSSLNYGYTF; cdr3_nt: TGTGCCAGCAGCCCCGACAGGGATTCCCTTTCTTCTCTTAACTATGGCTACACCTTC
d_call: TRBD1; j_call: TRBJ1-2; v_call: TRBV5-1; clone_size: NA; cdr3_aa: CASSLEIIQGADGYTF; cdr3_nt: TGCGCCAGCAGCTTGGAGATAATACAGGGGGCAGATGGCTACACCTTC
d_call: NA; j_call: TRBJ2-7; v_call: TRBV9; clone_size: NA; cdr3_aa: CASSVGGVTYEQYF; cdr3_nt: TGTGCCAGCAGCGTAGGTGGGGTCACCTACGAGCAGTACTTC
d_call: TRBD2; j_call: TRBJ2-1; v_call: TRBV9; clone_size: few; cdr3_aa: CASSVASGLAGEEQFF; cdr3_nt: TGTGCCAGCAGCGTAGCTTCGGGACTAGCGGGAGAGGAGCAGTTCTTC
d_call: NA; j_call: TRBJ2-1; v_call: TRBV2; clone_size: NA; cdr3_aa: CASKERSSSYNEQFF; cdr3_nt: TGTGCCAGCAAGGAGCGGTCCAGCTCCTACAATGAGCAGTTCTTC
d_call: TRBD2; j_call: TRBJ2-1; v_call: TRBV10-1; clone_size: NA; cdr3_aa: CASSGTSGRNEQFF; cdr3_nt: TGCGCCAGCAGTGGGACTAGCGGGAGAAATGAGCAGTTCTTC
d_call: TRBD1; j_call: TRBJ2-3; v_call: TRBV3-1/TRBV3-2; clone_size: NA; cdr3_aa: CASSPQGAKVDTQYF; cdr3_nt: TGTGCCAGCAGCCCTCAGGGGGCTAAGGTAGATACGCAGTATTTT
d_call: TRBD1; j_call: TRBJ2-7; v_call: TRBV27; clone_size: NA; cdr3_aa: CASSLKGQGVLEQYF; cdr3_nt: TGTGCCAGCAGTTTAAAAGGACAGGGGGTCCTCGAGCAGTACTTC
d_call: NA; j_call: TRBJ2-7; v_call: TRBV5-4; clone_size: NA; cdr3_aa: CASSLKGVTRQYF; cdr3_nt: TGTGCCAGCAGCTTAAAGGGGGTTACGAGGCAGTACTTC
d_call: TRBD2; j_call: TRBJ2-3; v_call: TRBV3-1/TRBV3-2; clone_size: NA; cdr3_aa: CASSQDPGGFSDTQYF; cdr3_nt: TGTGCCAGCAGCCAAGATCCGGGAGGCTTCTCAGATACGCAGTATTTT
d_call: TRBD1; j_call: TRBJ2-7; v_call: TRBV29-1; clone_size: NA; cdr3_aa: CSVGTGEVYEQYF; cdr3_nt: TGCAGCGTGGGGACAGGGGAAGTCTACGAGCAGTACTTC
d_call: NA; j_call: TRBJ2-1; v_call: TRBV7-9; clone_size: NA; cdr3_aa: CASSPSAPEQFF; cdr3_nt: TGTGCCAGCAGCCCGTCGGCCCCTGAGCAGTTCTTC
d_call: NA; j_call: TRBJ2-7; v_call: TRBV7-2; clone_size: NA; cdr3_aa: CASRKRSGREQYF; cdr3_nt: TGTGCCAGCAGGAAAAGGTCGGGACGCGAGCAGTACTTC
d_call: NA; j_call: TRBJ2-1; v_call: TRBV18; clone_size: few; cdr3_aa: CASSPGNEQFF; cdr3_nt: TGTGCCAGCTCACCCGGAAATGAGCAGTTCTTC
d_call: NA; j_call: TRBJ1-5; v_call: TRBV5-6; clone_size: NA; cdr3_aa: CASSLRRARPQHF; cdr3_nt: TGTGCCAGCAGCTTAAGACGAGCTCGGCCCCAGCATTTT
d_call: TRBD1; j_call: TRBJ1-1; v_call: TRBV19; clone_size: NA; cdr3_aa: CASRQGMNTEAFF; cdr3_nt: TGTGCCAGCCGACAGGGGATGAACACTGAAGCTTTCTTT
d_call: TRBD2; j_call: TRBJ2-1; v_call: TRBV3-1/TRBV3-2; clone_size: NA; cdr3_aa: CASSQGLAGGDEQFF; cdr3_nt: TGTGCCAGCAGCCAAGGACTAGCGGGGGGCGATGAGCAGTTCTTC
d_call: TRBD2; j_call: TRBJ2-7; v_call: TRBV5-4; clone_size: NA; cdr3_aa: CASSLGGSSYEQYF; cdr3_nt: TGTGCCAGCAGCTTGGGCGGGAGCTCCTACGAGCAGTACTTC
d_call: NA; j_call: TRBJ1-5; v_call: TRBV28; clone_size: once; cdr3_aa: CASSPGGRDSNQPQHF; cdr3_nt: TGTGCCAGCAGCCCGGGGGGCAGGGATAGCAATCAGCCCCAGCATTTT
d_call: TRBD2; j_call: TRBJ2-3; v_call: TRBV6-1; clone_size: NA; cdr3_aa: CASRSGGGPTDTQYF; cdr3_nt: TGTGCCAGCAGAAGCGGGGGGGGCCCCACAGATACGCAGTATTTT
d_call: TRBD1; j_call: TRBJ1-2; v_call: TRBV2; clone_size: NA; cdr3_aa: CASSAEGARGYTF; cdr3_nt: TGTGCCAGCAGTGCGGAGGGGGCCCGGGGCTACACCTTC
d_call: TRBD1; j_call: TRBJ1-4; v_call: TRBV5-1; clone_size: once; cdr3_aa: CASSTRTGAREEKLFF; cdr3_nt: TGCGCCAGCAGCACCAGAACAGGGGCCCGTGAGGAAAAACTGTTTTTT
d_call: NA; j_call: TRBJ2-7; v_call: TRBV11-2; clone_size: NA; cdr3_aa: CASSLGTETYEQYF; cdr3_nt: TGTGCCAGCAGCTTAGGGACAGAGACCTACGAGCAGTACTTC
d_call: NA; j_call: TRBJ2-5; v_call: TRBV5-1; clone_size: NA; cdr3_aa: CASSPAGEISGETQYF; cdr3_nt: TGCGCCAGCAGCCCGGCGGGTGAGATTAGTGGGGAGACCCAGTACTTC
d_call: TRBD1; j_call: TRBJ2-4; v_call: TRBV5-1; clone_size: NA; cdr3_aa: CASSLEGGAGNIQYF; cdr3_nt: TGCGCCAGCAGCTTGGAAGGGGGCGCGGGAAACATTCAGTACTTC
d_call: TRBD2; j_call: TRBJ2-3; v_call: TRBV7-3; clone_size: NA; cdr3_aa: CASSAGLAGGQDTQYF; cdr3_nt: TGTGCCAGCAGCGCCGGACTAGCGGGAGGGCAAGATACGCAGTATTTT
d_call: TRBD1; j_call: TRBJ2-4; v_call: TRBV5-5; clone_size: NA; cdr3_aa: CASSFRDRLAKNIQYF; cdr3_nt: TGTGCCAGCAGCTTCCGGGACAGGCTTGCCAAAAACATTCAGTACTTC
d_call: NA; j_call: TRBJ2-7; v_call: TRBV19; clone_size: NA; cdr3_aa: CASSTGRLYEQYF; cdr3_nt: TGTGCCAGTAGTACGGGACGCCTCTACGAGCAGTACTTC
d_call: TRBD1; j_call: TRBJ1-5; v_call: TRBV28; clone_size: once; cdr3_aa: CASRGNPGGRNQPQHF; cdr3_nt: TGTGCCAGCAGGGGGAACCCAGGGGGTCGCAATCAGCCCCAGCATTTT
d_call: NA; j_call: TRBJ2-7; v_call: TRBV11-3; clone_size: NA; cdr3_aa: CASSPGGTRGANEQYF; cdr3_nt: TGTGCCAGCAGCCCCGGCGGGACAAGGGGCGCGAACGAGCAGTACTTC
d_call: NA; j_call: TRBJ1-6; v_call: TRBV28; clone_size: NA; cdr3_aa: CASSFVNSPLHF; cdr3_nt: TGTGCCAGCAGTTTCGTTAATTCACCCCTCCACTTT
d_call: NA; j_call: TRBJ1-1; v_call: TRBV12-3/TRBV12-4; clone_size: NA; cdr3_aa: CASSFSSSGFF; cdr3_nt: TGTGCCAGCAGTTTCTCTAGCTCGGGATTCTTT
d_call: NA; j_call: TRBJ1-4; v_call: TRBV20-1; clone_size: NA; cdr3_aa: CSASVQGINEKLFF; cdr3_nt: TGCAGTGCTAGTGTACAGGGAATTAATGAAAAACTGTTTTTT
d_call: NA; j_call: TRBJ1-6; v_call: TRBV28; clone_size: once; cdr3_aa: CASSLGGWTPLHF; cdr3_nt: TGTGCCAGCAGTTTAGGCGGTTGGACACCCCTCCACTTT
d_call: NA; j_call: TRBJ1-1; v_call: TRBV18; clone_size: NA; cdr3_aa: CASSPDRLGTEAFF; cdr3_nt: TGTGCCAGCTCACCTGACAGGCTCGGCACTGAAGCTTTCTTT
d_call: TRBD2; j_call: TRBJ2-1; v_call: TRBV6-6; clone_size: NA; cdr3_aa: CASSTRLAGGNEQFF; cdr3_nt: TGTGCCAGCAGTACTCGACTAGCGGGGGGGAATGAGCAGTTCTTC
d_call: NA; j_call: TRBJ1-2; v_call: TRBV29-1; clone_size: NA; cdr3_aa: CSVERAATNYGYTF; cdr3_nt: TGCAGCGTTGAGAGGGCAGCCACTAACTATGGCTACACCTTC
d_call: NA; j_call: TRBJ2-7; v_call: TRBV25-1; clone_size: NA; cdr3_aa: CASSDKMGSEQYF; cdr3_nt: TGTGCCAGCAGTGACAAGATGGGGAGTGAGCAGTACTTC
d_call: NA; j_call: TRBJ2-5; v_call: TRBV9; clone_size: NA; cdr3_aa: CASSVSGGLSRETQYF; cdr3_nt: TGTGCCAGCAGCGTCTCGGGGGGCCTATCTAGAGAGACCCAGTACTTC
d_call: NA; j_call: TRBJ1-1; v_call: TRBV27; clone_size: NA; cdr3_aa: CASSLMGGDTEAFF; cdr3_nt: TGTGCCAGCAGTTTGATGGGCGGGGACACTGAAGCTTTCTTT
d_call: NA; j_call: TRBJ1-5; v_call: TRBV29-1; clone_size: NA; cdr3_aa: CSVKEGGNQPQHF; cdr3_nt: TGCAGCGTTAAGGAAGGGGGCAATCAGCCCCAGCATTTT
d_call: NA; j_call: TRBJ2-1; v_call: TRBV5-1; clone_size: NA; cdr3_aa: CASSLYPGTYNEQFF; cdr3_nt: TGCGCCAGCAGCTTGTATCCGGGCACCTACAATGAGCAGTTCTTC